These 26 T cell receptor beta chains were all obtained from the same sample, sequenced in a study of T cell responses to AZD1222 COVID-19 vaccine. Profiled with immunoSEQ multiplex PCR; TCRdb holds only in-frame clones, not every one. This table holds roughly 140,000 clones, just over 85% found once. The material sequenced was peripheral blood, taken on day 0 of AZD1222 vaccination. These receptors all come from an adult in good health.

On this clone itself: The sample carries other DNA sequences with the same CDR3. The genes are TRBV5-1 and TRBJ1-2; D remains ambiguous. CDR1 SGHRS and CDR2 YFSETQ come from the germline V gene. This CDR3 is built from 12 residues. Trimming pared 2 bases from V and 6 bases from J, leaving 8 bases between. CDR3 loop: CASSFTGDGYTF. The DNA for the CDR3 is TGCGCCAGCAGCTTCACCGGGGATGGCTACACCTTC.

V is TRBV4-3 and J is TRBJ1-1; tentatively, D is TRBD1 (6 bases). Between the trimmed V and J ends, which lost 4 bases and 6 bases, there was a span of 15 bases. Germline CDR1 is LGHNA and CDR2 is YSLEER. The length of the CDR3 is 14 residues. Written as DNA, the CDR3 is TGCGCCAGCAGCCTACACGGGAGGGGGGCTGAAGCTTTCTTT. Its protein is CASSLHGRGAEAFF.

This clone has just one count. The chain is built from TRBV7-9 and TRBJ1-5; 9 positions match TRBD1. There are 15 residues in the CDR3. Germline CDR1 and CDR2: SEHNR and FQNEAQ (reference sequence). J was trimmed by 6 bases and V by 1 base; bases with no gene match: 4. CDR3 protein: CASSLVGQGIQPQHF. The CDR3 DNA is TGTGCCAGCAGCTTAGTAGGACAGGGGATTCAGCCCCAGCATTTT.

V is TRBV19 and J is TRBJ1-1; D not certain. V lost 4 bases and J 4 bases, leaving 7 bases between the germline ends. The CDR3 spans 12 residues. Germline V gives CDR1 LNHDA, CDR2 SQIVND (reference sequence). The CDR3 reads CASSRRITEAFF. Written as DNA, the CDR3 is TGTGCCAGTAGTAGGCGGATCACTGAAGCTTTCTTT.

This sequence joins TRBV7-9 and TRBJ2-7; D is uncertain. CDR1 is SEHNR, CDR2 FQNEAQ, per germline (reference sequence). Deletions cut 6 bases from V and 5 bases from J, with 11 bases between. The CDR3 is 12 amino acids. CDR3 in DNA: TGTGCCAGCAGTACGAGCAGGAACGAGCAGTACTTC. This codes for CASSTSRNEQYF. The entire variable domain, with the rest obtained from reference TRBV7-9 and TRBJ2-7, is as follows: DTGVSQNPRHKITKRGQNVTFRCDPISEHNRLYWYRQTLGQGPEFLTYFQNEAQLEKSRLLSDRFSAERPKGSFSTLEIQRTEQGDSAMYLCASSTSRNEQYFGPGTRLTVT.

The chain carries TRBV27 and TRBJ1-5; D is possibly TRBD1 (5 bases). Trimming stripped 7 bases from V and 0 bases from J, with 13 bases between. This CDR3 region has 15 residues. Per germline, CDR1 MNHEY and CDR2 SMNVEV (reference sequence). Written as DNA, the CDR3 is TGTGCCAGCACACCGATTGGGGGTAGCAATCAGCCCCAGCATTTT. Translation: CASTPIGGSNQPQHF.

The V call is TRBV7-9, the J call TRBJ1-5, with 7 bases matching TRBD1. V shed 5 bases and J 5 bases; nucleotides not matched to a gene: 6. CDR3 length: 14 amino acids. Germline CDR1 and CDR2: SEHNR and FQNEAQ (reference sequence). The CDR3: CASSPQGGDQPQHF. The DNA for the CDR3 is TGTGCCAGCAGCCCTCAGGGGGGTGATCAGCCCCAGCATTTT.

CDR3 DNA sequence: TGTGCCAGCTCACGTCAGGGAAGGGTGCAGGATCCCCAGCATTTT. Its protein is CASSRQGRVQDPQHF. The V call is TRBV18, the J call TRBJ1-5; D may be TRBD1 (5 bases). Germline V CDR1 and CDR2: KGHSH, LQKENI. The V end lost 4 bases, the J end lost 10 bases, and 20 bases lay between the germline ends. The CDR3 consists of 15 residues.

The V and J genes are TRBV2 and TRBJ2-7; 8 bases line up with TRBD1. The germline V gene encodes CDR1 SNHLY and CDR2 FYNNEI. The CDR3 covers 14 residues. V trimming: 6 bases; J trimming: 3 bases; junction bases outside the gene matches: 7. The CDR3 loop is CASRQGAANYEQYF. For the CDR3, the DNA is TGTGCCAGCAGGCAGGGGGCTGCAAACTACGAGCAGTACTTC.

The CDR3 loop is CASSHRQGHNYGYTF. DNA of the CDR3: TGTGCCAGCAGTCATCGACAGGGTCATAACTATGGCTACACCTTC. The genes are TRBV6-2 or TRBV6-3 and TRBJ1-2; TRBD1 matches 7 bases. The CDR3 sequence is 15 residues long. CDR1 and CDR2 from the germline V gene are MNHEY and SVGEGT. V shed 5 bases and J 1 base; nucleotides not matched to a gene: 7.

V gene TRBV5-4 combines with J gene TRBJ2-2, with TRBD2 identical over 8 bases. This CDR3 is 15 amino acids long. Germline V gives CDR1 SGHNT, CDR2 YYREEE (reference sequence). The V gene end was trimmed by 7 bases and the J gene end by 7 bases; junction bases not matched to a gene: 12. The DNA of the CDR3 is TGTGCCAGCGGTGGCGGGAGGACCCAGAACGGGGAGCTGTTTTTT. It encodes CASGGGRTQNGELFF.

This clone was counted a single time. This chain connects TRBV6-4 to TRBJ2-5; 12 bases align to TRBD2. V lost 3 bases and J lost 5; bases outside the gene matches: 7. CDR1 MRHNA and CDR2 SNTAGT come from the germline V gene. This CDR3 spans 16 amino acids. The CDR3 spells CASSETSGRGGETQYF. CDR3 sequence (DNA): TGTGCCAGCAGTGAGACTAGCGGGAGAGGAGGGGAGACCCAGTACTTC.

The chain combines TRBV6-5 with TRBJ1-1; D is ambiguous. CDR1 and CDR2 from the germline V gene are MNHEY and SVGAGI. The CDR3 runs to 14 residues. The V gene lost 0 bases and the J gene lost 8 bases, with 13 bases spanning the gap. The CDR3 here is CASSYSLGQLEAFF. Written as DNA, the CDR3 is TGTGCCAGCAGTTACTCCTTGGGCCAACTGGAAGCTTTCTTT.

The genes are TRBV7-9 and TRBJ1-1; D is possibly TRBD1 (6 bases). V was pared by 3 bases and J by 7 bases, with 12 bases between. Looked up from germline, CDR1 is SEHNR and CDR2 is FQNEAQ (reference sequence). This CDR3 contains 13 residues. CDR3 protein: CASSFSGEGEAFF. The CDR3 DNA sequence: TGTGCCAGCAGCTTCTCAGGGGAGGGTGAAGCTTTCTTT.

J is TRBJ1-2 and V is TRBV28; 7 bases agree with TRBD1. Germline CDR1 and CDR2: MDHEN and SYDVKM. J gave up 2 bases and V 6 bases, and 6 bases lay outside the gene matches. The length of the CDR3 is 14 residues. The CDR3 bases are TGTGCCAGCAGCTCTACACAGGGGAACTATGGCTACACCTTC. It codes for CASSSTQGNYGYTF.

The chain combines TRBV5-8 with TRBJ1-5; no clear D gene. CDR3 length equals 13 residues. Germline-derived CDR1 and CDR2 are SGHTS and YDEGEE. The V end lost 4 bases, the J end lost 2 bases, and 7 bases lay between the germline ends. In DNA, the CDR3 is TGTGCCAGCAGCCTGGACGGCAATCAGCCCCAGCATTTT. The encoded protein is CASSLDGNQPQHF.

This clone is a singleton in its sample. The CDR3 nucleotides read TGTGCCAGCAGCCCTGGACAGGGAGGCACCGGGGAGCTGTTTTTT. It codes for CASSPGQGGTGELFF. J is TRBJ2-2 and V is TRBV9; 8 bases are shared with TRBD1. V lost 4 bases to trimming and J lost 4 bases; unmatched junction nucleotides: 6. The germline CDR1 and CDR2 sequences are SGDLS and YYNGEE. The CDR3 runs to 15 residues. The variable domain in full, completed from reference TRBV9 and TRBJ2-2, reads DSGVTQTPKHLITATGQRVTLRCSPRSGDLSVYWYQQSLDQGLQFLIQYYNGEERAKGNILERFSAQQFPDLHSELNLSSLELGDSALYFCASSPGQGGTGELFFGEGSRLTVL.

CDR3 nucleotides: TGCAGCGTTGCCCTACGACTAGCGGCGACTCAAGAGACCCAGTACTTC. Translating gives CSVALRLAATQETQYF. This rearrangement joins TRBV29-1 to TRBJ2-5; 9 nucleotides agree with TRBD2. The V gene's germline CDR1 is SQVTM and CDR2 ANQGSEA. V dropped 4 bases and J dropped 2; count of bases not matched to a gene: 11. This CDR3 has 16 residues.

The rearrangement links TRBV4-2 to TRBJ1-3; D call uncertain. The CDR3 is 14 residues long. Germline V gene data show CDR1 as LGHNA and CDR2 as YNFKEQ. Trimming left V 1 base short and J 4 bases short, with 8 bases between. The CDR3 coding sequence is TGTGCCAGCAGCCAAGTGACGGGGGGAAACACCATATATTTT. Translating it yields CASSQVTGGNTIYF.

The chain combines TRBV9 with TRBJ1-6; D not certain. V lost 3 bases and J lost 0, with 13 bases in between. CDR3 length equals 17 residues. CDR1 is SGDLS, CDR2 YYNGEE, per germline. The CDR3 DNA is TGTGCCAGCAGCGAAGGGCAGAGGAGCTCCTATAATTCACCCCTCCACTTT. It yields the protein CASSEGQRSSYNSPLHF.

The rearrangement joins TRBV7-3 to TRBJ1-2; D uncertain. This CDR3 has 14 residues. The V gene lost 3 bases and the J gene lost 8 bases, with 16 bases spanning the gap. Germline-derived CDR1 and CDR2 are SGHTA and FQGTGA. The CDR3 nucleotides are TGTGCCAGCAGCTTTGGTGGTTCGAGTAAGGGCTACACCTTC. It specifies CASSFGGSSKGYTF.

The rearrangement links TRBV11-2 to TRBJ1-5, with unresolved D. This CDR3 region has 14 residues. Looked up from germline, CDR1 is SGHAT and CDR2 is FQNNGV. With 0 bases removed from V and 6 bases from J, the gap between germline ends came to 9 bases. CDR3 in amino acids: CASSLDLRSQPQHF. In nucleotides, the CDR3 is TGTGCCAGCAGCTTAGATTTAAGAAGTCAGCCCCAGCATTTT. The whole variable domain, filled in from reference TRBV11-2 and TRBJ1-5, reads EAGVAQSPRYKIIEKRQSVAFWCNPISGHATLYWYQQILGQGPKLLIQFQNNGVVDDSQLPKDRFSAERLKGVDSTLKIQPAKLEDSAVYLCASSLDLRSQPQHFGDGTRLSIL.

J is TRBJ1-2 and V is TRBV19; weak D call: TRBD1 (5 bases). The CDR3 runs 14 residues. Germline assignment: CDR1 LNHDA and CDR2 SQIVND (reference sequence). V was pared by 10 bases and J by 2 bases, with 17 bases between. Here the CDR3 reads CANRESGANYGYTF. The CDR3, as DNA: TGTGCCAATAGAGAATCCGGGGCCAACTATGGCTACACCTTC.

The chain uses TRBV29-1 and TRBJ1-5; no reliable D call. Between the trimmed V and J ends, which lost 6 bases and 0 bases, there was a span of 6 bases. The length of the CDR3 is 12 residues. Germline V gene sequence: CDR1 SQVTM, CDR2 ANQGSEA. The DNA for the CDR3 is TGCAGCGTGGGGTATAGCAATCAGCCCCAGCATTTT. It is translated as CSVGYSNQPQHF. Full variable domain (outside the CDR3, taken from reference TRBV29-1 and TRBJ1-5): SAVISQKPSRDICQRGTSLTIQCQVDSQVTMMFWYRQQPGQSLTLIATANQGSEATYESGFVIDKFPISRPNLTFSTLTVSNMSPEDSSIYLCSVGYSNQPQHFGDGTRLSIL.

The chain employs TRBV30 and TRBJ1-2, with no clear D. CDR3 length: 12 residues. Trimming shortened V by 0 bases and J by 1 base, and 3 bases separated the two germline ends. Germline V gives CDR1 GTSNPN, CDR2 SVGIG (reference sequence). The CDR3 sequence is CAWSVSNYGYTF. The CDR3 coding sequence is TGTGCCTGGAGTGTTAGTAACTATGGCTACACCTTC.

The chain recombines TRBV20-1 with TRBJ2-1, with unresolved D. This CDR3 comprises 11 residues. Trimming cost V 3 bases and J 7 bases, with 7 bases left between them. The V gene's germline CDR1 is DFQATT and CDR2 SNEGSKA (reference sequence). The CDR3 region is CSARPMNEQFF. The CDR3 region has the DNA TGCAGTGCTAGGCCTATGAATGAGCAGTTCTTC.